A selection of T cell receptor beta chains follows, all from one sample in a study of blood T cell repertoires in COVID-19. The protocol was immunoSEQ multiplex PCR, while the TCRdb copy is restricted to in-frame clones and leaves out a portion. The repertoire includes about 160,000 clones, about 83% of them detected once, and approximately 10% sits in the top ten. Sequencing used peripheral blood. Source of these receptors: a woman in her 70s with COVID-19, enrolled during active disease. The CDR3 runs from the conserved cysteine through the conserved F or W. The order of the fields is J gene, V gene, CDR3 protein.

J gene: TRBJ1-2; V gene: TRBV7-9; CDR3 protein: CASSTGQLFYGYTF
J gene: TRBJ1-1; V gene: TRBV15; CDR3 protein: CATSRIGQNTEAFF
J gene: TRBJ1-2; V gene: TRBV4-1; CDR3 protein: CASSQVTTGAYGYTF
J gene: TRBJ1-5; V gene: TRBV19; CDR3 protein: CASGNRGRQPQHF
J gene: TRBJ2-7; V gene: TRBV2; CDR3 protein: CASRQAAYEQYF
J gene: TRBJ2-2; V gene: TRBV7-7; CDR3 protein: CASSPSPSSTGELFF
J gene: TRBJ1-1; V gene: TRBV19; CDR3 protein: CASSSSGTGDTEAFF
J gene: TRBJ1-2; V gene: TRBV5-4; CDR3 protein: CASSARQGANNYGYTF
J gene: TRBJ1-3; V gene: TRBV30; CDR3 protein: CAWSGQGAGNTIYF
J gene: TRBJ1-1; V gene: TRBV2; CDR3 protein: CASSIGQTEAFF
J gene: TRBJ2-2; V gene: TRBV2; CDR3 protein: CASSVGGVNTGELFF
J gene: TRBJ1-2; V gene: TRBV4-2; CDR3 protein: CASSQDPSRDYGYTF
J gene: TRBJ2-5; V gene: TRBV10-3; CDR3 protein: CAISNSGGPQETQYF
J gene: TRBJ2-7; V gene: TRBV19; CDR3 protein: CASSIGQGAYEQYF
J gene: TRBJ1-2; V gene: TRBV3-1/TRBV3-2; CDR3 protein: CASSQGSRSTYGYTF
J gene: TRBJ1-5; V gene: TRBV28; CDR3 protein: CASSFDMGGGQPQHF